The clone carrying this T cell receptor (beta chain) occurred a few times. No antigen is known for it. The length of the CDR3 is 15 residues. Trimming pared 3 bases from V and 5 bases from J, leaving 18 bases between. In germline, CDR1 is SGHRS, CDR2 YFSETQ. This sample is part of a study of immune cell composition in non-small cell lung cancer. Clones were read by immunoSEQ multiplex PCR, and TCRdb kept only the in-frame ones, dropping some. The data hold about 1,800 clones, with 70% observed a single time. Normal lung was sampled as far from the tumour as possible, at least 3 cm. Study results and caveats: Tumour-associated clones >0.5% occurred in 25% to 35% of adenocarcinomas, about three quarters of squamous. Shared sequences between tumour-reactive and dominant in vivo clones were not proven.

This receptor was taken from a human donor with non-small cell lung cancer. Sequenced sample: non-adjacent lung tissue. The chain is built from TRBV5-1 and TRBJ2-7; D gene ambiguous. CDR3 residues: CASSSSAAPQDEQYF. In nucleotides, the CDR3 is TGCGCCAGCAGCTCCTCCGCTGCGCCTCAGGACGAGCAGTACTTC.